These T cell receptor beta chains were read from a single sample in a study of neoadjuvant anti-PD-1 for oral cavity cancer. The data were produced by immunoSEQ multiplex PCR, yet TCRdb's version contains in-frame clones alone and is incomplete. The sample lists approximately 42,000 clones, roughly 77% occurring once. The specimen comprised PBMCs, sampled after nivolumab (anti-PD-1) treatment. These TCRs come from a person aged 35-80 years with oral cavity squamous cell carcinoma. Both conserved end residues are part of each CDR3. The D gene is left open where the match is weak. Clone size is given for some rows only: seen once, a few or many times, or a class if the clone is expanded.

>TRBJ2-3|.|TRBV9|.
TGTGCCAGCAGCGCCCGGGCAGACCCAACAGATACGCAGTATTTT
CASSARADPTDTQYF
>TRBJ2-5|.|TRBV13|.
TGTGCCAGCAGCTTATCAGGGGGGGAGACCCAGTACTTC
CASSLSGGETQYF
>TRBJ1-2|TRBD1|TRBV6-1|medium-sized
TGTGCCAGCAGTACCGGGACAGGGACCTATGGCTACACCTTC
CASSTGTGTYGYTF
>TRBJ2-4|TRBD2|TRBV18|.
TGTGCCAGCTCACCAGTGAGCGGGAGATCCAAAAACATTCAGTACTTC
CASSPVSGRSKNIQYF
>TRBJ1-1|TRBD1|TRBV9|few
TGTGCCAGCAGCGTAGGAGGGGGCGCGAACACTGAAGCTTTCTTT
CASSVGGGANTEAFF
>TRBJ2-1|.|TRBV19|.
TGTGCCAGTAGTATGGACTCGAAGAATGAGCAGTTCTTC
CASSMDSKNEQFF
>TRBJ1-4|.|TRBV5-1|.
TGCGCCAGCAGCGTCGGCAGGGGCACTAATGAAAAACTGTTTTTT
CASSVGRGTNEKLFF
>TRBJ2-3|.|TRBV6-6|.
TGTGCCAGCAGTCCGCCGAGAGATACGCAGTATTTT
CASSPPRDTQYF
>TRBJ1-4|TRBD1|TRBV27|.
TGTGCCAGCAGTCCCCTGACAGGGACCACAACTAATGAAAAACTGTTTTTT
CASSPLTGTTTNEKLFF
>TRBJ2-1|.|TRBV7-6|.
TGTGCCAGCACCCCGGACCGGAGCTCCTACAATGAGCAGTTCTTC
CASTPDRSSYNEQFF
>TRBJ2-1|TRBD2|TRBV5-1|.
TGCGCCAGCAGCTTGGCTAGCGGGACCTTTAATGAGCAGTTCTTC
CASSLASGTFNEQFF
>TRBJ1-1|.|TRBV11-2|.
TGTGCCAGCAGCTTCCACCCTAGGGGACCTGAAGCTTTCTTT
CASSFHPRGPEAFF
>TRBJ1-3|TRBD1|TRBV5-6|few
TGTGCCAGCAGCCCGGACAGGGGGATAGGAAACACCATATATTTT
CASSPDRGIGNTIYF
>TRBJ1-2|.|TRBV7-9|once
TGTGCCAGCAGCTGGGCCCCGGGAGGCTACACCTTC
CASSWAPGGYTF
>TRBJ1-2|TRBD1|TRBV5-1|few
TGCGCCAGCAGCTTGGGGACAGGGGGTGGCTACACCTTC
CASSLGTGGGYTF
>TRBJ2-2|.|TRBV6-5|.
TGTGCCAGCAGTGCCCCAGGCGGGGAGCTGCTTTTT
CASSAPGGELLF
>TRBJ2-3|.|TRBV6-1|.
TGTGCCAGCACCCCACTAGGGGCGGGCACAGATACGCAGTATTTT
CASTPLGAGTDTQYF
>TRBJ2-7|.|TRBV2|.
TGTGCCAGCGGAGGAGCTAACGAGCAGTACTTC
CASGGANEQYF
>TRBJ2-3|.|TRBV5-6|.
TGTGCCAGCAGCCTCGGCGGCGGCAATCGGTGGGATACGCAGTATTTT
CASSLGGGNRWDTQYF
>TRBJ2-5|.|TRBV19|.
TGTGCCAGTAGTATAGATGAGGGGGTTAAGACCCAGTACTTC
CASSIDEGVKTQYF
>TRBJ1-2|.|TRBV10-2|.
TGCGCCAGCAGTGAGAGGAACTATGGCTACACCTTC
CASSERNYGYTF
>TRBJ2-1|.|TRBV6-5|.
TGTGCCAGCAGTTACTCGACCGGGGGCTCCTACAATGAGCAGTTCTTC
CASSYSTGGSYNEQFF
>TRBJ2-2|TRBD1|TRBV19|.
TGTGCCAGTAGACTAGGGGGCCAGGGGCCCACCGGGGAGCTGTTTTTT
CASRLGGQGPTGELFF
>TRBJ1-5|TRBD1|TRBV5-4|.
TGTGCCAGCAGACCGACAGGGATCGCCAATCAGCCCCAGCATTTT
CASRPTGIANQPQHF
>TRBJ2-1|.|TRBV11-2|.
TGTGCCAGCAGCCAGGGACTCTACAATGAGCAGTTCTTC
CASSQGLYNEQFF
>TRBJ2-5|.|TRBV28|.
TGTGCCAGCAGTTTAGAACAGAAAGAGACCCAGTACTTC
CASSLEQKETQYF
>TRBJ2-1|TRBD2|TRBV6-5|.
TGTGCCAGCAGTTACTTAGGACTAGCGGATGAGCAGTTCTTC
CASSYLGLADEQFF
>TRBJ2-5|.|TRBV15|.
TGTGCCACCAGCAGTAGGGGGGAGCTGGAAGAGACCCAGTACTTC
CATSSRGELEETQYF
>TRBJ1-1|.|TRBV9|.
TGTGCCAGCAACCAACAGGGAAGTCCTGAAGCTTTCTTT
CASNQQGSPEAFF
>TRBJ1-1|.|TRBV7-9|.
TGTGCCAGCAGTGCAACAGCGAACACTGAAGCTTTCTTT
CASSATANTEAFF
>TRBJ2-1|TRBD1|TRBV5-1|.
TGCGCCAGCAGCTCTACGACAGGGGCCTACAATGAGCAGTTCTTC
CASSSTTGAYNEQFF
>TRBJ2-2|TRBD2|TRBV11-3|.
TGTGCCAGCAGCGTAACTAGCGGGAGTACCACCGGGGAGCTGTTTTTT
CASSVTSGSTTGELFF
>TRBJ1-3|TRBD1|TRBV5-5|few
TGTGCCAGCAGCCATGACAGGGTGGGAAACACCATATATTTT
CASSHDRVGNTIYF
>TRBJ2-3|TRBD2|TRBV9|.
TGTGCCAGCAGCGTAGTAGCGGGAGTAACAGATACGCAGTATTTT
CASSVVAGVTDTQYF
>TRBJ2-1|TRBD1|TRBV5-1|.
TGCGCCAGCAGCGTCAACTTCGGGACAGACTACAATGAGCAGTTCTTC
CASSVNFGTDYNEQFF
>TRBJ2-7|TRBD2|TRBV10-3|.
TGTGCCATTGGGACTAGCGGGAGCTCCTACGAGCAGTACTTC
CAIGTSGSSYEQYF
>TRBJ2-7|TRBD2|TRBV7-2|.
TGTGCCAGCAGCTTAGCGCGGGAGCGCTTCGAGCAGTACTTC
CASSLARERFEQYF
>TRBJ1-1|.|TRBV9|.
TGTGCCAGCAGCTTCATTCAGGGCGGGGGAACTGAAGCTTTCTTT
CASSFIQGGGTEAFF
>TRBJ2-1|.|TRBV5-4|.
TGTGCCAGCAGCTTGAATAGACTGGAGCAGTTCTTC
CASSLNRLEQFF
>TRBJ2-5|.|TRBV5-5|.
TGTGCCAGCAGCTATACAGGTGCTGAGACCCAGTACTTC
CASSYTGAETQYF
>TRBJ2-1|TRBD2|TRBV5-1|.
TGCGCCAGCAGCTTGAGGTTAGCGGGGCCCTACAATGAGCAGTTCTTC
CASSLRLAGPYNEQFF
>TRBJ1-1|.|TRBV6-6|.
TGTGCCAGCAGCCCAGACAGCAACACTGAAGCTTTCTTT
CASSPDSNTEAFF
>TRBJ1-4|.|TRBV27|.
TGTGCCAGCAGTTTAGTGAGCAGTTTTAATGAAAAACTGTTTTTT
CASSLVSSFNEKLFF
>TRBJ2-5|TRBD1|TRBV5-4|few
TGTGCCTCCATCGCCCGGACAGGGGGTGAAGAGACCCAGTACTTC
CASIARTGGEETQYF
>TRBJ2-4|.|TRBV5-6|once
TGTGCCAGCAGCCAAGCCAAAAACATTCAGTACTTC
CASSQAKNIQYF
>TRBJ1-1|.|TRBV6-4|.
TGTGCCAGCAGTGACTCGATGACGGCTGAAGCTTTCTTT
CASSDSMTAEAFF
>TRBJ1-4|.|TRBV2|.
TGTGCCAGCAGCCGGGGCAGACCAACTAATGAAAAACTGTTTTTT
CASSRGRPTNEKLFF
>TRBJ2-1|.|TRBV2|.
TGTGCCAGCAGTCCCGAGGGGGTAGGGAATGAGCAGTTCTTC
CASSPEGVGNEQFF
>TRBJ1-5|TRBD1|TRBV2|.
TGTGCCAGCAGATGGACAGGCTGGAGCAATCAGCCCCAGCATTTT
CASRWTGWSNQPQHF
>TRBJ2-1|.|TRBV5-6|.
TGTGCCAGCAGCCCCAGGGGGGACCCTTACAATGAGCAGTTCTTC
CASSPRGDPYNEQFF
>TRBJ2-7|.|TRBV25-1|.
TGTGCCAGCAGTGGGTTAGGGGGCTACGAGCAGTACTTC
CASSGLGGYEQYF
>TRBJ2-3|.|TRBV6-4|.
TGTGCCAGCAGTGAAGCCGGGGGTAGCACAGATACGCAGTATTTT
CASSEAGGSTDTQYF
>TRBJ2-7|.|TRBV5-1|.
TGCGCCAGCAGCTCGCCCAGCCCCCACGAGCAGTACTTC
CASSSPSPHEQYF
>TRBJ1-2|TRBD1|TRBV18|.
TGTGCCAGCTCACCAATGGACAGGGATCGGTATGGCTACACCTTC
CASSPMDRDRYGYTF
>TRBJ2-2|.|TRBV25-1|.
TGTGCCAGCAGTGAAGTCCGGGGGCCTCACGGGGAGCTGTTTTTT
CASSEVRGPHGELFF
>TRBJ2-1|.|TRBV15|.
TGTGCCACCAGAAAAACCGGGACTCGCTCCTACAATGAGCAGTTCTTC
CATRKTGTRSYNEQFF
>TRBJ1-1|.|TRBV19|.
TGTGCCAGTAGCCAGGGAAGGAACACTGAAGCTTTCTTT
CASSQGRNTEAFF
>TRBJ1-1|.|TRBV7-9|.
TGTGCCAGCAGCTTTGGAGTGGCGGTGGGAGGCACTGAAGCTTTCTTT
CASSFGVAVGGTEAFF
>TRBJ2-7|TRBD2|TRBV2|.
TGTGCCAGCAGTGCTTCGAGTTCGGGACTAGGTTCCGGCGAGCAGTACTTC
CASSASSSGLGSGEQYF